The 10 T cell receptor beta chains below all came from one sample that was sequenced in a study of Graves' ophthalmopathy and Graves' hyperthyroidism. Amplifying from RNA transcripts, the study obtained TCR beta CDR3 regions. HTBI-primed RT-PCR formed the first round, and a multiplex PCR formed the second. TCRdb analysed the multiplex PCR reads with MiXCR anew, one entry per CDR3 protein. The sample comprises approximately 210,000 distinct CDR3 sequences, approximately 28% of which are singletons, and 9.1% rests with the top ten. The specimen was peripheral blood. All receptors come from a man in his fifties or sixties with Graves' ophthalmopathy.

This clonotype was picked up many times. This chain joins TRBV11-2 and TRBJ2-7, with 7 bases fitting TRBD1. The CDR3 has 16 residues. The J segment lost 9 bases and the V segment lost 1 base, leaving 15 bases of the junction unmatched. From germline, CDR1 is SGHAT and CDR2 FQNNGV. CDR3 amino acids: CASSLGRGGQDGVQYF. The DNA for the CDR3 is TGTGCCAGCAGCTTAGGCCGAGGGGGCCAGGATGGCGTGCAGTACTTC.

This clonotype was seen repeatedly, ten times or more. The chain carries TRBV18 and TRBJ2-2; no reliable D call. The CDR3 extends over 15 amino acids. V lost 0 bases and J lost 1, with 6 bases in between. The germline gives CDR1 KGHSH, CDR2 LQKENI. CDR3 in amino acids: CASSPPFRNTGELFF. In nucleotides, the CDR3 is TGTGCCAGCTCACCACCATTCAGGAACACCGGGGAGCTGTTTTTT.

In its sample, this clonotype was seen many times. The CDR3 region has the DNA TGTGCCAGCAGTTTTAAAGTCGGGGAGCAGTACTTC. It is translated as CASSFKVGEQYF. J is TRBJ2-7 and V is TRBV28; D is ambiguous. The CDR3 totals 12 residues. Germline CDR1 and CDR2: MDHEN and SYDVKM. The ends were cut back, 3 bases at V and 7 bases at J, with 10 bases in the middle.

This clonotype has a count of ten or more. The gene calls are TRBV20-1 and TRBJ1-5, with D unresolved. Germline CDR1 DFQATT, CDR2 SNEGSKA (reference sequence). Trimming stripped 0 bases from V and 1 base from J, with 13 bases between. The CDR3 length is 16 residues. CDR3 sequence reads: CSARDGRRQSNQPQHF. CDR3 bases: TGCAGTGCTAGAGACGGACGGAGGCAGAGCAATCAGCCCCAGCATTTT.

The J gene is TRBJ1-6, the V gene TRBV6-2 or TRBV6-3, with 9 bases fitting TRBD1. This CDR3 contains 15 residues. Germline-derived CDR1 and CDR2 are MNHEY and SVGEGT. V lost 6 bases to trimming and J lost 5 bases; unmatched junction nucleotides: 5. The CDR3 loop reads CASRTGTGNNSPLHF. The CDR3, as DNA: TGTGCCAGCAGAACCGGGACAGGGAATAATTCACCCCTCCACTTT.

DNA of the CDR3: TGTGCCAGCAGGCTCCGGGACATCTACGAGCAGTACTTC. Its translation is CASRLRDIYEQYF. The chain is built from TRBV6-1 and TRBJ2-7, with D possibly being TRBD1 (6 bases). Trimming pared 6 bases from V and 3 bases from J, leaving 12 bases between. CDR3 size: 13 residues. Germline V gene sequence: CDR1 MNHNS, CDR2 SASEGT.

This clonotype was recorded at least ten times. The chain is built from TRBV7-8 and TRBJ1-2, with D hard to call. V lost 5 bases and J 7 bases, leaving 14 bases between the germline ends. Germline-derived CDR1 and CDR2 are SGHVS and FQNEAQ. This CDR3 comprises 13 residues. As DNA, the CDR3 is TGTGCCAGCAGCGAATTGGAGCACGGTGGCTACACCTTC. Amino acids: CASSELEHGGYTF.

This rearrangement joins TRBV6-1 to TRBJ2-1; TRBD2 matches at 10 bases. CDR1 MNHNS and CDR2 SASEGT come from the germline V gene. V lost 7 bases to trimming and J lost 10 bases; unmatched junction nucleotides: 13. This CDR3 is 15 amino acids long. This CDR3 reads CASMRGLAGVREQFF. In DNA form, the CDR3 reads TGTGCCAGCATGAGGGGGCTAGCGGGAGTTCGCGAGCAGTTCTTC.

This clonotype was seen many times. This chain uses TRBV19 with TRBJ1-6, with D maybe TRBD1 (6 bases). Germline values: CDR1 LNHDA, CDR2 SQIVND (reference sequence). CDR3 length: 12 residues. V lost 6 bases and J lost 9, with 9 bases in between. CDR3 sequence (DNA): TGTGCCAGTAGGACAGGAAGTTCACCCCTCCACTTT. Protein sequence: CASRTGSSPLHF.

The CDR3 region has the DNA TGTGCCAGCAGCTTGGTCCGGGACAGCACCTACGAGCAGTACTTC. As protein: CASSLVRDSTYEQYF. This chain joins TRBV5-8 and TRBJ2-7; 7 bases align to TRBD1. Germline values: CDR1 SGHTS, CDR2 YDEGEE. J gave up 2 bases and V 0 bases, and 5 bases lay outside the gene matches. The CDR3 is 15 amino acids. Complete variable domain (other parts from reference TRBV5-8 and TRBJ2-7): EAGVTQSPTHLIKTRGQQATLRCSPISGHTSVYWYQQALGLGLQFLLWYDEGEERNRGNFPPRFSGRQFPNYSSELNVNALELEDSALYLCASSLVRDSTYEQYFGPGTRLTVT.